Listed below are T cell receptor beta chains from one sample, sequenced in a study of identical twins. A single record per CDR3 protein comes from TCRdb applying MiXCR to the 5' RACE reads. The sample has more than 600,000 distinct CDR3 sequences, 15% to 20% seen once. In addition, the sample was reused for a study of T cells expressing NK-cell markers.

The sequenced sample consisted of PBMCs. These receptor sequences come from a woman between 18 and 29 years old in good health. The CDR3 runs from the conserved cysteine through the conserved F or W. A D gene is named only where the DNA matches it firmly. The size entry is marked missing in some rows and otherwise reads once, few, many or a size class.

v_call: TRBV6-1
d_call: NA
clone_size: NA
j_call: TRBJ2-1
cdr3_nt: TGTGCCAGCAGCCGGGCGGCTGATGAGCAGTTCTTC
cdr3_aa: CASSRAADEQFF

v_call: TRBV6-2/TRBV6-3
d_call: TRBD1
clone_size: few
j_call: TRBJ1-2
cdr3_nt: TGTGCCAGCAGTTACGGTTTAAAATTGGGGACAGGAATGGGTAACTATGGCTACACCTTC
cdr3_aa: CASSYGLKLGTGMGNYGYTF

v_call: TRBV6-1
d_call: NA
clone_size: NA
j_call: TRBJ2-2
cdr3_nt: TGTGCCACCCGGCCTAATCGACTAGTTCAGACCGGGGAGCTGTTTTTT
cdr3_aa: CATRPNRLVQTGELFF

v_call: TRBV9
d_call: TRBD2
clone_size: few
j_call: TRBJ2-7
cdr3_nt: TGTGCCAGCAGCGGTAGCGGGGGGGCTCGCGAGCAGTACTTC
cdr3_aa: CASSGSGGAREQYF

v_call: TRBV20-1
d_call: NA
clone_size: NA
j_call: TRBJ1-1
cdr3_nt: TGCAGTGCTAGACAGGAGAACACTGAAGCTTTCTTT
cdr3_aa: CSARQENTEAFF

v_call: TRBV24-1
d_call: TRBD2
clone_size: NA
j_call: TRBJ2-1
cdr3_nt: TGTGCCACCAGTGAGACAACTAGCGGGGGGAGATTGAATGAGCAGTTCTTC
cdr3_aa: CATSETTSGGRLNEQFF

v_call: TRBV12-3/TRBV12-4
d_call: NA
clone_size: NA
j_call: TRBJ1-5
cdr3_nt: TGTGCCAGCAGGTTGGGGGGCTCCGGGGATCAGCCCCAGCATTTT
cdr3_aa: CASRLGGSGDQPQHF

v_call: TRBV27
d_call: TRBD1
clone_size: few
j_call: TRBJ1-5
cdr3_nt: TGTGCCAGCAGTCTCGGGCCGACAGGGAGGAATCAGCCCCAGCATTTT
cdr3_aa: CASSLGPTGRNQPQHF

v_call: TRBV5-1
d_call: NA
clone_size: NA
j_call: TRBJ2-7
cdr3_nt: TGCGCCAGCAGGCAGGGCGGGTCCGAGCAGTACTTC
cdr3_aa: CASRQGGSEQYF

v_call: TRBV5-1
d_call: TRBD2
clone_size: NA
j_call: TRBJ2-1
cdr3_nt: TGCGCCAGCAGCTTTAGCGGGACTAGCGGAGGGGGCTCCTACAATGAGCAGTTCTTC
cdr3_aa: CASSFSGTSGGGSYNEQFF

v_call: TRBV4-3
d_call: TRBD2
clone_size: few
j_call: TRBJ2-5
cdr3_nt: TGCGCCAGCAGCCAAGGGCGCGGGAGGGAAGAGACCCAGTACTTC
cdr3_aa: CASSQGRGREETQYF

v_call: TRBV6-1
d_call: NA
clone_size: few
j_call: TRBJ2-3
cdr3_nt: TGTGCCAGCAGGGAAAGGACAAGGTTAATCACAGATACGCAGTATTTT
cdr3_aa: CASRERTRLITDTQYF

v_call: TRBV12-5
d_call: TRBD2
clone_size: NA
j_call: TRBJ2-7
cdr3_nt: TGTGCTAGTGTTTTGGTACTGGGACTAGCGGGAGGGCCGGTGGGATTCTACGAGCAGTACTTC
cdr3_aa: CASVLVLGLAGGPVGFYEQYF

v_call: TRBV5-1
d_call: NA
clone_size: NA
j_call: TRBJ2-1
cdr3_nt: TGCGCCAGCAGAGGAACGAATCCGGGTGAGCAGTTCTTC
cdr3_aa: CASRGTNPGEQFF

v_call: TRBV5-1
d_call: NA
clone_size: few
j_call: TRBJ2-1
cdr3_nt: TGCGCCAGCAGCGATGACCGGAGCTCCTACAATGAGCAGTTCTTC
cdr3_aa: CASSDDRSSYNEQFF

v_call: TRBV5-1
d_call: NA
clone_size: NA
j_call: TRBJ2-7
cdr3_nt: TGCGCCAGCAGCCGGGGGAACGTTTACGAGCAGTACTTC
cdr3_aa: CASSRGNVYEQYF

v_call: TRBV12-3/TRBV12-4
d_call: NA
clone_size: few
j_call: TRBJ1-1
cdr3_nt: TGTGCCAGCAGTCGTACAGGGACCTCTGAAGCTTTCTTT
cdr3_aa: CASSRTGTSEAFF